This T cell receptor (beta chain) stems from a study of blood T cell repertoires in COVID-19. As for the study in general: The samples span acute and convalescent COVID-19 from the United States, Italy and Spain. Sample material is recorded as cDNA or gDNA derived from T cells, B-cell-depleted T cells, or PBMCs.

Measured with immunoSEQ multiplex PCR; TCRdb has only the in-frame clones, and not every one. This sample has about 180,000 clones; around 88% occur once, and the top ten carry 4%. This clone was detected once. J lost 6 bases, V lost 4 bases, and 19 bases had no gene match. The CDR3 runs 19 residues. Germline loops: CDR1 PRHDT, CDR2 FYEKMQ (reference sequence). The sequence came from a woman aged 25-40 years with acute or convalescent COVID-19. Material for sequencing was peripheral blood. The gene calls are TRBV13 and TRBJ2-1; 9 bases fit TRBD2. CDR3: CASSSTVAGVVARGNEQFF. The CDR3, as DNA: TGTGCCAGCAGCTCGACTGTAGCGGGAGTGGTTGCTAGGGGCAATGAGCAGTTCTTC.